This T cell receptor (beta chain) was documented in a study of technical replicates of blood from several donors. Trimming removed 4 bases at V and 7 bases at J, with 7 bases between. Germline CDR1 and CDR2: SNHLY and FYNNEI. CDR3 length: 12 amino acids. Clones were sequenced by immunoSEQ multiplex PCR, and TCRdb holds only the in-frame ones, with some missing. The sample lists roughly 80,000 clones, 93% occurring once. This TCR derives from a human donor in good health. The source material was T cells isolated from PBMCs. V gene TRBV2 combines with J gene TRBJ1-4, with D uncertain. DNA for the CDR3: TGTGCCAGCAGTGGGTCGGGTGAAAAACTGTTTTTT. Its translation: CASSGSGEKLFF.